The clone carrying this T cell receptor (beta chain) occurred a few times. This sample was taken from a study of blood T cell repertoires in COVID-19. About the study: Samples taken during acute and convalescent COVID-19 were collected in the United States, Italy and Spain.

Sequenced by immunoSEQ multiplex PCR; TCRdb stores in-frame clones only, minus some. The sample holds more than 250,000 clones, around 88% seen once. There are 13 residues in the CDR3. CDR1 SGHVS and CDR2 FQNEAQ come from the germline V gene. V shed 5 bases and J shed 5 bases, with 12 bases lying between them. The chain employs TRBV7-8 and TRBJ1-2, with a possible D match to TRBD1 (5 bases). The clonotype originates from a middle-aged woman who had recovered from COVID-19. The specimen was PBMCs or T cells enriched from blood (not recorded which). CDR3 nucleotides: TGTGCCAGCAGCCAAAACCGACAGTATGGCTACACCTTC. It codes for CASSQNRQYGYTF.